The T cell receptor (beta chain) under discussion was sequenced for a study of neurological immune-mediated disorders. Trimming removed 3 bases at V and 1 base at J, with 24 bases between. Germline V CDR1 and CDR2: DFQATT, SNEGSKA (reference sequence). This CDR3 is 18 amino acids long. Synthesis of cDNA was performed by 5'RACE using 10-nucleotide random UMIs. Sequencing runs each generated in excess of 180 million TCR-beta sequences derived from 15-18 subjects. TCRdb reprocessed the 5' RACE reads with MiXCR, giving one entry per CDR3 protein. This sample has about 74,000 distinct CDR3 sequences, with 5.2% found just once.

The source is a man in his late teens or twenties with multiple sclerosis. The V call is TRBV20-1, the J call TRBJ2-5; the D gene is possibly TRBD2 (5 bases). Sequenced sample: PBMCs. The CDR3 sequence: CSARNSESSTLPQETQYF. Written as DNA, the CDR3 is TGCAGTGCTAGGAATTCCGAATCTAGCACCCTCCCCCAAGAGACCCAGTACTTC.